The T cell receptor (beta chain) under discussion was sequenced for a study of blood T cells in healthy people across ages (dated by TCRdb to between 2015 and 2017). For the study in its entirety: Template switching captured roughly one uniquely barcoded TCR beta cDNA molecule per two T cells in model experiments. Four age groups were formed from the donors: young (average approximately 15 years), middle-aged (around 40), aged (62) and long-lived (about 80). To avoid experimental bias, donors of different ages were randomly spread across the sequencing lanes. To track age-related changes in TCR beta repertoire diversity, the study relied on deep sequencing normalized with unique cDNA molecular identifiers. Two additional independent replicas of 1 million unique cDNA reads from the same blood draw were analyzed for two donors (one aged 18 to 30 and one aged 80 or older).

Notes on this clonotype: The antigen it binds to is not known. Qualities for individual bases were not recorded, and no much larger clone is one base off.

The 39 donors, aged about 6 to 95 years, were systemically healthy Caucasian individuals from Russia. About 9.1 milliliters of peripheral blood were collected from each donor into EDTA-treated Vacutainer tubes. PBMCs were isolated by Ficoll-Paque density-gradient centrifugation, with at least 6.5 million obtained per sample. Trizol reagent was used to extract total RNA from PBMCs, with at least 6 micrograms per sample. The percentages of naive CD45RAhigh/CD27high T cells were determined by flow cytometry on a PBMC aliquot from every donor. Based on the germline V gene, the CDR1 and CDR2 sequences are SGHVS and FQNEAQ. Germline trimming amounts to 6 bases on V and 5 bases on J, with 10 as the count of junction bases outside the gene matches. The CDR3 covers 16 residues, taking in both the cysteine and the phenylalanine. The CDR3 DNA has 48 bases and is translated from base 1. The library was prepared using 5' RACE. Sequencing was carried out with an Illumina HiSeq 2500. A second PCR of 7 to 11 cycles was performed with a sample-barcoded 5' primer and a J-beta primer mix. Each TCR beta cDNA molecule received a unique molecular identifier from a template-switch 5' adaptor carrying 12 random nucleotides. Each sample yielded at least 3 million CDR3-containing paired-end reads. The Mint cDNA synthesis kit, primed by a TRBC-specific oligonucleotide, was used to synthesize first-strand cDNA from all RNA. Following uracil-DNA glycosylase treatment, all cDNA underwent a first 18-cycle PCR with the universal primers M1SS and BC2_uni_R. Per the source publication's procedure: For normalization, 1 million high-quality reads, each with a distinct molecular identifier, were randomly selected from each sample. Reads with shared molecular identifiers were discarded instead of being binned into consensus sequences. MiTCR, with a Q25 quality threshold and the strictest error-elimination algorithm, was used for CDR3 identification, clonotype clustering and error correction. A nonparametric unseen species model using Euler transformation provided a lower-bound estimate of total TCR beta diversity. TCRdb reanalyzed the raw reads on its own, using fastp at Q25 for trimming and MiXCR for clone calling, and kept in-frame beta chains. Rows with a matching CDR3 protein are joined into one entry that keeps the most common DNA and genes. Clone size and V and J calls follow TCRdb, not the original study. This sample has around 800,000 distinct CDR3 sequences in its table, and 53% of those were observed once. Clones ranked in the top ten supply approximately 40% of the sample.

Study-wide conclusions, independent of this receptor: A strong correlation was found between observed TCR beta diversity and the percentage of naive T cells measured by flow cytometry. As age increased, observed TCR beta diversity per million T cells dropped in a roughly linear way, and a significant reduction was already evident by age about 36. Since profiling was done on bulk unsorted PBMCs, naive and antigen-experienced compartments could not be conclusively compared. Estimates of total diversity based on one million sequenced T cells were regarded as lower bounds and as underestimates. Because donor CMV infection status was unknown, age-related changes in expanded clonotypes were potentially confounded. Compared with the aged group, the long-lived group had more naive CD4+ T cells, fewer expanded clones and increased TCR diversity, suggesting age selection.

The sample taken for sequencing was blood. The clonotype originates from an elderly man in good health. The rearranged segments are TRBV7-8 and TRBJ2-7; 13 bases in the junction line up with TRBD2. Read as DNA, the sequence is TGTGCCAGCAGTTTGGGGACTAGCGGGATAAGCCACGAGCAGTACTTC. Its protein reads: CASSLGTSGISHEQYF.